Listed here are 16 T cell receptor beta chains from one sample, sequenced in a study of T cells in narcolepsy listed by TCRdb under 2018. The library came from the immunoSEQ multiplex PCR assay. In TCRdb, the immuneACCESS table is reduced to in-frame sequences with V and J assigned. These tables do not hold every clone; where another copy was compared, an unresolved V gene accounts for under half, and the others remain unexplained. The sample table records tens of thousands of clones; roughly four fifths of these occur just once. The ten most abundant clones make up over 0.9% of the sample. Specimen: CD45RA- memory CD4+ T cells from PBMCs. This sample's cell subset or site label indicates: memory T cells sorted ex vivo from peripheral blood. The receptor set was obtained from a human donor with narcolepsy.

The V call is TRBV2, the J call TRBJ1-1; D might be TRBD1 (6 bases). Trimming pared 3 bases from V and 12 bases from J, leaving 8 bases between. CDR1 and CDR2 (germline): SNHLY, FYNNEI. The CDR3 covers 10 residues. The CDR3 protein is CASSDRGTFF. The CDR3, as DNA: TGTGCCAGCAGTGACAGGGGCACTTTCTTT.

The rearrangement links TRBV5-4 to TRBJ1-2; 7 positions agree with TRBD1. Per germline, CDR1 SGHNT and CDR2 YYREEE (reference sequence). The CDR3 covers 16 residues. After removal of 4 bases from V and 3 bases from J, the junction contained 12 bases not matched to a gene. CDR3 protein: CASSPSGDSSYYGYTF. The DNA for the CDR3 is TGTGCCAGCAGCCCATCCGGGGACAGCTCCTACTATGGCTACACCTTC.

The genes are TRBV6-5 and TRBJ2-7; D is uncertain. The ends were cut back, 5 bases at V and 1 base at J, with 3 bases in the middle. From germline, CDR1 is MNHEY and CDR2 SVGAGI. CDR3 length: 11 residues. CDR3 sequence: CASSQSYEQYF. The CDR3 nucleotides are TGTGCCAGCAGTCAATCCTACGAGCAGTACTTC.

The chain couples TRBV7-2 to TRBJ2-1, with TRBD2 matching 9 bases. CDR1 is SGHTA and CDR2 is FQGNSA in the germline V gene. This CDR3 spans 13 amino acids. Unmatched junction bases numbered 5, after V lost 4 bases and J lost 10 bases. The CDR3 DNA is TGTGCCAGCAGCTCGGCGGGGGGGGCCGAGCAGTTCTTC. Its translation: CASSSAGGAEQFF.

The chain recombines TRBV27 with TRBJ2-2, with a tentative D call TRBD1 (6 bases). The ends were cut back, 2 bases at V and 1 base at J, with 11 bases in the middle. This CDR3 comprises 16 residues. Germline V gives CDR1 MNHEY, CDR2 SMNVEV (reference sequence). CDR3 amino acids: CASSLRPTGNTGELFF. Written as DNA, the CDR3 is TGTGCCAGCAGTTTACGGCCGACAGGGAACACCGGGGAGCTGTTTTTT.

The V gene is TRBV19, the J gene TRBJ2-5; 7 bases agree with TRBD1. J was trimmed by 1 base and V by 3 bases; bases with no gene match: 8. This CDR3 spans 16 amino acids. Germline CDR1 reads LNHDA; CDR2 reads SQIVND (reference sequence). The CDR3 here is CASSIQTGLPQETQYF. CDR3 sequence (DNA): TGTGCCAGTAGTATTCAGACAGGGCTCCCCCAAGAGACCCAGTACTTC.

The chain uses TRBV12-5 and TRBJ1-5, with D possibly TRBD1 on 5 matching bases. Trimming took 6 bases from V and 4 from J, leaving 16 bases between them. CDR1 and CDR2 (germline): LGHNT, FRNRAP. The CDR3 consists of 15 residues. The CDR3 protein is CASGPGQDINQPQHF. CDR3 DNA: TGTGCTAGTGGCCCCGGGCAGGACATAAATCAGCCCCAGCATTTT.

V usage is TRBV28 and J usage is TRBJ2-7; 11 positions agree with TRBD1. The V segment lost 6 bases and the J segment 7 bases; nucleotides outside the gene matches: 11. CDR1 and CDR2 from the germline V gene are MDHEN and SYDVKM. The CDR3 consists of 15 residues. The CDR3 spells CASRSGQGAFREQYF. In DNA, the CDR3 is TGTGCCAGCAGAAGCGGACAGGGGGCTTTTAGGGAGCAGTACTTC.

This clone has only a few counts. CDR3 loop: CASSPNAGTGTEKLFF. The CDR3 DNA is TGTGCCAGCTCACCTAACGCCGGGACAGGTACTGAAAAACTGTTTTTT. The chain has TRBV18 and TRBJ1-4; TRBD1 matches at 8 bases. With V trimmed by 3 bases and J by 7 bases, 10 bases remained unmatched. Germline V CDR1 and CDR2: KGHSH, LQKENI. The CDR3 has 16 residues.

The chain recombines TRBV27 with TRBJ2-2, with 9 bases identical to TRBD2. Trimming at V came to 5 bases and at J to 7 bases, leaving 8 bases not matched to a gene. In germline, CDR1 is MNHEY, CDR2 SMNVEV (reference sequence). The CDR3 is 15 amino acids. CDR3 DNA: TGTGCCAGCAGTCCGGCGGGGGGGCAGGACGGGGAGCTGTTTTTT. It translates to CASSPAGGQDGELFF.

This sequence joins TRBV21-1 and TRBJ2-5; the table assigns TRBD2, which was not confirmed against the DNA. TRBV21-1 is assigned pseudogene status. The CDR3 is made up of 15 amino acids. The CDR3 loop reads CASSKEEQLKETQYF. The CDR3 nucleotides read TGTGCCAGCAGCAAAGAGGAGCAACTCAAAGAGACCCAGTACTTC.

The V gene is TRBV29-1, the J gene TRBJ1-2; 11 positions match TRBD1. V gave up 7 bases and J gave up 7 bases; unmatched junction bases: 11. This CDR3 region has 14 residues. Per germline, CDR1 SQVTM and CDR2 ANQGSEA. CDR3 protein: CSGAPGQGAGGYTF. The CDR3 DNA is TGCAGCGGTGCCCCTGGACAGGGGGCCGGTGGCTACACCTTC. Together with reference TRBV29-1 and TRBJ1-2, the CDR3 gives the full variable domain: SAVISQKPSRDICQRGTSLTIQCQVDSQVTMMFWYRQQPGQSLTLIATANQGSEATYESGFVIDKFPISRPNLTFSTLTVSNMSPEDSSIYLCSGAPGQGAGGYTFGSGTRLTVV.

The chain links TRBV5-1 to TRBJ2-1; 8 nucleotides line up with TRBD1. Germline loops: CDR1 SGHRS, CDR2 YFSETQ. The CDR3 extends over 15 amino acids. The V and J ends lost 4 bases and 10 bases, in that order; junction bases with no gene match: 13. CDR3 coding DNA: TGCGCCAGCAGCCAGGGACAGGAGGGTTTGGGGGAGCAGTTCTTC. It specifies CASSQGQEGLGEQFF.

The chain has TRBV2 and TRBJ2-6; D is ambiguous. Trimming stripped 3 bases from V and 0 bases from J, with 6 bases between. This CDR3 spans 15 amino acids. Germline V gene lookup returns CDR1 SNHLY and CDR2 FYNNEI. DNA of the CDR3: TGTGCCAGCAGTGACAGAAGCTCTGGGGCCAACGTCCTGACTTTC. It encodes CASSDRSSGANVLTF.

CDR3 nucleotide sequence: TGTGCCAGCAGCTTTGGTCAACGGGTCCTGCGGGAGCAGTTCTTC. Translating gives CASSFGQRVLREQFF. The chain is built from TRBV11-3 and TRBJ2-1; D is ambiguous. The ends were cut back, 3 bases at V and 10 bases at J, with 19 bases in the middle. This CDR3 is built from 15 residues. CDR1 SGHNT and CDR2 YENEEA come from the germline V gene.

This sequence joins TRBV28 and TRBJ1-1; tentatively, D is TRBD1 (6 bases). The germline V and J ends were trimmed by 5 bases and 6 bases, with 16 bases remaining between them. Germline V gene data show CDR1 as MDHEN and CDR2 as SYDVKM. This CDR3 is 14 amino acids long. The CDR3 reads CASSPLAGAAEAFF. CDR3 DNA: TGTGCCAGCAGTCCCCTGGCGGGGGCAGCTGAAGCTTTCTTT.